This TCR beta chain is from a study of blood T cell repertoires in COVID-19. Turning to the study itself: The United States, Italy and Spain provided the acute and convalescent COVID-19 samples. From T cells, B-cell-depleted T cells, or PBMCs came the material, which was cDNA or gDNA.

Trimming took 0 bases from V and 6 from J, leaving 15 bases between them. Germline V gene lookup returns CDR1 SGHVS and CDR2 FQNEAQ. The CDR3 loop spans 15 amino acids. As handled by the study authors: Quantification of nucleated cells was approximated via reference gene primer amplification. Sequencing used immunoSEQ multiplex PCR; TCRdb keeps in-frame clones, though not all of them. D and trimming come from the DNA, and the V and J calls and clone size come from that table. The data contain 380,000 or so clones, approximately 86% of them singletons. Participants were placed into cohorts based on the clinical history they reported.

The chain uses TRBV7-8 and TRBJ2-7; D possibly corresponds to TRBD2 (5 bases). This receptor was obtained from a woman between 40 and 50 years old with acute COVID-19. The sample was PBMCs or T cells enriched from blood (not recorded which). The CDR3 here is CASSLARRALGEQYF. The CDR3 DNA reads as TGTGCCAGCAGCTTAGCGCGGCGGGCCCTAGGCGAGCAGTACTTC. Full variable domain (rest looked up from reference TRBV7-8 and TRBJ2-7): GAGVSQSPRYKVAKRGQDVALRCDPISGHVSLFWYQQALGQGPEFLTYFQNEAQLDKSGLPSDRFFAERPEGSVSTLKIQRTQQEDSAVYLCASSLARRALGEQYFGPGTRLTVT.